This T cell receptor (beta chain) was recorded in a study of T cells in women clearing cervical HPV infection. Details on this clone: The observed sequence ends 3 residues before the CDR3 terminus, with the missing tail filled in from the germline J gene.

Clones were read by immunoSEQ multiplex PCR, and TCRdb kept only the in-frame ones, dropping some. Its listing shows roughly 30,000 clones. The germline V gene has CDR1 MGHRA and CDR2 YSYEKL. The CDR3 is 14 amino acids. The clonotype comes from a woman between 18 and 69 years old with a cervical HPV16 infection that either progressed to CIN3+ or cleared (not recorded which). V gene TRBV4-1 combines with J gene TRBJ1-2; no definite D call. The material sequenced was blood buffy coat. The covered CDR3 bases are TGCGCCAGCAGCCCTAGCGGGAGGTCAGATACC. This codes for CASSPSGRSDT. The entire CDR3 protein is CASSPSGRSDTYTF.